This T cell receptor (beta chain) was captured by sequencing in a study of blood T cell repertoires in COVID-19. Study summary: Whether acute or convalescent, the COVID-19 samples came from the United States, Italy and Spain. PBMCs, B-cell-depleted T cells, or T cells provided the cDNA or gDNA that made up the material.

Authors' methods: Amplification of reference gene primers was used by the study to estimate nucleated cell counts. The repertoire was sequenced with immunoSEQ multiplex PCR; TCRdb's copy has only in-frame clones and lacks some. V and J calls and clone size are given by that table; D and trimming were obtained from the DNA. The table lists some 100,000 clones, around 84% of them singletons. Trimming took 6 bases from V and 7 from J; bases not matched to a gene: 9. This CDR3 is built from 15 residues. Germline-derived CDR1 and CDR2 are MDHEN and SYDVKM. The chain links TRBV28 to TRBJ2-1; 10 bases line up with TRBD2. Sequenced: peripheral blood. The TCR comes from a woman aged 70-85 years with active or convalescent COVID-19. This CDR3 reads CASSPAAGGGNEQFF. CDR3 sequence (DNA): TGTGCCAGCAGCCCAGCAGCGGGAGGGGGGAATGAGCAGTTCTTC. Full variable domain (remainder filled in from reference TRBV28 and TRBJ2-1): DVKVTQSSRYLVKRTGEKVFLECVQDMDHENMFWYRQDPGLGLRLIYFSYDVKMKEKGDIPEGYSVSREKKERFSLILESASTNQTSMYLCASSPAAGGGNEQFFGPGTRLTVL.